A selection of T cell receptor beta chains follows, all from one sample in a study of regulatory T cells in long-lasting Graves disease. TCRdb itself ran the multiplex PCR reads through MiXCR, one entry per CDR3 protein. The sample contains 700,000 or so distinct CDR3 sequences, around 30% of which appear only once. The sample here was peripheral blood mononuclear cells (PBMCs), taken when the disease was refractory, from a patient treated with antithyroid drugs. These receptors were collected from a female donor with Graves disease. Both conserved end residues are part of each CDR3. Each record gives: V gene, CDR3 protein.

>TRBV28
CASLGPGFYGYTF
>TRBV7-2
CASRLGQMNTEAFF
>TRBV20-1
CSARDDAWSEKLFF
>TRBV5-1
CASSLGTSSYGYTF
>TRBV12-3/TRBV12-4
CASRISQETQYF
>TRBV11-2
CASRKTEDSNQPQHF
>TRBV20-1
CSAEKAGERDIQYF
>TRBV29-1
CSVAGGGHQPQHF
>TRBV7-3
CASSPGTSGRQETQYF
>TRBV19
CASSFRTGYEQYF
>TRBV7-2
CASSPAGQYYGYTF
>TRBV6-2/TRBV6-3
CASTGGSTYEQYF
>TRBV2
CASSVDRTTGELFF
>TRBV5-1
CASSRPGLYEQYF
>TRBV15
CATSRDPPTEAFF
>TRBV5-1
CASSWGENSPLHF
>TRBV7-9
CASSPKREWYEQYF
>TRBV7-9
CASSLITLENIQYF
>TRBV19
CASNGRGTEAFF
>TRBV27
CASSPSDTFHEQYF
>TRBV5-1
CASSLQTTNTEAFF
>TRBV9
CASSVGDMAAYEQYF
>TRBV28
CASRPGTGIEKLFF
>TRBV19
CASSSSPSVSYEQYF
>TRBV11-2
CASSSSTDTQYF
>TRBV5-1
CASSDDPPEPQETQYF
>TRBV5-1
CASSPGQDEETQYF
>TRBV5-5
CASSALGVRGYTF
>TRBV6-2/TRBV6-3
CASSYNGRRAGDEQYF
>TRBV29-1
CSVEDPEGGYTF
>TRBV6-1
CASSEDRGDYGYTF
>TRBV11-2
CASSLIGRSSYEQYF
>TRBV6-1
CASRETGTGQPQHF
>TRBV20-1
CSARDTRGYTF
>TRBV18
CASSQRQGIDTEAFF
>TRBV13
CASSLPGGAARGEKLFF
>TRBV6-1
CASRTDRTSYEQYF
>TRBV11-1
CASSFTGGMGNTEAFF
>TRBV6-1
CASSERRSGNTIYF
>TRBV7-6
CASSLGLAGSLMKGYEQYF
>TRBV15
CATSRDPVTGLEKLFF